This TCR beta chain was retrieved from a study of T cell responses to AZD1222 COVID-19 vaccine. Overall study results and limits: Repertoires were collected only later (after the peak T cell response had occurred).

As concerns this clone: Its cognate antigen is unknown.

Data came from immunoSEQ multiplex PCR; TCRdb stores just in-frame clones and leaves some out. The sample includes roughly 150,000 clones, about 90% of them seen just once. The trim removed 0 bases at V and 4 bases at J, leaving 7 bases unmatched. The CDR3 has 16 residues. From germline, CDR1 is MNHEY and CDR2 SVGAGI. V is TRBV6-5 and J is TRBJ1-2, with 8 nucleotides matching TRBD1. The source of this sequence is an adult who received the AZD1222 COVID-19 vaccine. This specimen was peripheral blood, taken 28 days after the second AZD1222 dose. The CDR3 DNA follows: TGTGCCAGCAGTTACTCACCAGGGGGCGCCCCCTATGGCTACACCTTC. Encoded protein: CASSYSPGGAPYGYTF.